This T cell receptor (beta chain) was observed in a study of T cell changes during pregnancy in multiple sclerosis. V lost 0 bases and J lost 2; bases outside the gene matches: 0. The CDR3 has 14 residues. The germline V gene has CDR1 SGHNT and CDR2 YYREEE (reference sequence). Profiling relied on immunoSEQ multiplex PCR, and the TCRdb table lists in-frame clones only, not all of them. This sample has 35,000 to 40,000 clones; more than 75% occur once, and the top ten carry approximately 5.9%. This clonotype was obtained from a female donor in good health, enrolled as a control in a pregnancy study. The sample in question was peripheral blood, obtained in the third trimester of pregnancy. The rearrangement uses TRBV5-4 and TRBJ2-7; 9 positions agree with TRBD1. CDR3: CASSLGQGAYEQYF. CDR3 bases: TGTGCCAGCAGCTTGGGACAGGGGGCCTACGAGCAGTACTTC.